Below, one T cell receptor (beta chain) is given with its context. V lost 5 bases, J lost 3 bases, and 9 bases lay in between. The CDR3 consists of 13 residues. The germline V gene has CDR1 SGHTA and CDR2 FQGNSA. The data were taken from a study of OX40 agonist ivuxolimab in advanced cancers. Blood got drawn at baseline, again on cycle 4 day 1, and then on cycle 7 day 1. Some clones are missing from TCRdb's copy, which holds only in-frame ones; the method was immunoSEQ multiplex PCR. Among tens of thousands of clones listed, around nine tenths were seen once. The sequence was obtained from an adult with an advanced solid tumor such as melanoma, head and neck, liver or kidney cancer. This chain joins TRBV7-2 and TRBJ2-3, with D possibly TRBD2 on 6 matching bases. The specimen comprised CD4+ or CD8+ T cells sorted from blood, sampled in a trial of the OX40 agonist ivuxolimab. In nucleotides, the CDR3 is TGTGCCAGCAGCAGAGGGAGGACAGATACGCAGTATTTT. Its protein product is CASSRGRTDTQYF.